Below, 21 T cell receptor beta chains from the same sample are listed, as sequenced in a study of blood T cell repertoires in COVID-19. Using immunoSEQ multiplex PCR, the repertoire was profiled, and TCRdb retains in-frame clones only, with some absent. The sample lists around 140,000 clones, around 87% occurring once. The sequenced sample consisted of peripheral blood. These receptors all stem from a man aged 18 to 30 with COVID-19, enrolled during active disease.

The chain combines TRBV19 with TRBJ2-7, with 12 bases that match TRBD2. CDR3 length: 17 amino acids. V lost 4 bases, J lost 6 bases, and 13 bases stayed unmatched. Germline V CDR1 and CDR2: LNHDA, SQIVND (reference sequence). Here the CDR3 DNA reads TGTGCCAGTAGTACCCCGGGACTAGCGGGTCGGATCGGCGAGCAGTACTTC. Protein sequence: CASSTPGLAGRIGEQYF. The full variable domain, its missing parts supplied by reference TRBV19 and TRBJ2-7, is DGGITQSPKYLFRKEGQNVTLSCEQNLNHDAMYWYRQDPGQGLRLIYYSQIVNDFQKGDIAEGYSVSREKKESFPLTVTSAQKNPTAFYLCASSTPGLAGRIGEQYFGPGTRLTVT.

The chain is built from TRBV4-1 and TRBJ1-5, with 7 nucleotides matching TRBD1. The length of the CDR3 is 17 residues. The germline V gene encodes CDR1 MGHRA and CDR2 YSYEKL. Germline trimming cut 1 base from V and 1 base from J; bases unmatched to any gene: 7. The CDR3 coding sequence is TGCGCCAGCAGCCAAGGGCGTCAGGGGGGAAGCAATCAGCCCCAGCATTTT. This gives the protein CASSQGRQGGSNQPQHF.

The chain is built from TRBV30 and TRBJ1-5; 11 bases agree with TRBD1. Germline V gene sequence: CDR1 GTSNPN, CDR2 SVGIG (reference sequence). The CDR3 consists of 14 residues. V shed 7 bases and J 2 bases; nucleotides not matched to a gene: 4. CDR3 coding DNA: TGTGCCTACGGGACAGGGGGAGGCAATCAGCCCCAGCATTTT. This translates into CAYGTGGGNQPQHF.

The V call is TRBV5-1, the J call TRBJ2-2, with D possibly TRBD1 on 6 matching bases. In germline, CDR1 is SGHRS, CDR2 YFSETQ. Trimming removed 2 bases at V and 1 base at J, with 9 bases between. The CDR3 sequence is 15 residues long. The CDR3 DNA reads TGCGCCAGCAGCTTACAGGGCGGGAACACCGGGGAGCTGTTTTTT. Its translation: CASSLQGGNTGELFF.

The genes are TRBV5-4 and TRBJ1-2, with D unresolved. Germline CDR1 SGHNT, CDR2 YYREEE (reference sequence). The CDR3 totals 14 residues. The V gene lost 5 bases and the J gene lost 2 bases, with 13 bases spanning the gap. The chain's CDR3 is CASRSDIGNYGYTF. CDR3 DNA sequence: TGTGCCAGCAGATCTGACATTGGGAACTATGGCTACACCTTC. Based on the CDR3 plus reference TRBV5-4 and TRBJ1-2, the full variable domain is ETGVTQSPTHLIKTRGQQVTLRCSSQSGHNTVSWYQQALGQGPQFIFQYYREEENGRGNFPPRFSGLQFPNYSSELNVNALELDDSALYLCASRSDIGNYGYTFGSGTRLTVV.

Turning to this clone: One end of the junction is discordant with germline, which a read error may explain. This sequence joins TRBV2 and TRBJ1-4; 7 bases are a match to TRBD1. Per germline, CDR1 SNHLY and CDR2 FYNNEI. The CDR3 spans 18 residues. CDR3 in DNA: TGTGCCAGCAGTGAAGGTATTCTAAGAGAGGGGGCGCCGGGAAAACTGCTTTTT. It is translated as CASSEGILREGAPGKLLF.

In this sample, this clone turned up a few times. The V and J genes are TRBV7-9 and TRBJ2-3, with D perhaps matching TRBD1 (6 bases). V was pared by 3 bases and J by 4 bases, with 11 bases between. CDR1 and CDR2 from the germline V gene are SEHNR and FQNEAQ (reference sequence). This CDR3 has 14 residues. The CDR3: CASSFLQGADTQYF. For the CDR3, the DNA is TGTGCCAGCAGCTTTTTACAGGGAGCAGATACGCAGTATTTT.

The CDR3 bases are TGTGCCAGCAGTAAGGGACACCTTTACGAGCAGTACTTC. This codes for CASSKGHLYEQYF. The chain combines TRBV6-5 with TRBJ2-7; tentatively, D is TRBD1 (6 bases). Germline V gene sequence: CDR1 MNHEY, CDR2 SVGAGI. V was cut by 5 bases and J by 4 bases, with 12 bases left in between. The CDR3 totals 13 residues.

The rearrangement joins TRBV5-6 to TRBJ2-1, with 7 bases lining up with TRBD1. The junction had 1 base not matched to a gene; V was cut back by 0 bases and J by 4 bases. CDR3 size: 14 residues. Germline assignment: CDR1 SGHDT and CDR2 YYEEEE. The CDR3 nucleotides are TGTGCCAGCAGCTTGGGACAGGGATACAATGAGCAGTTCTTC. Translating gives CASSLGQGYNEQFF.

V is TRBV4-3 and J is TRBJ2-3; no clear D. The V end was cut by 0 bases, the J end by 4 bases, with 11 bases between. The CDR3 has 15 residues. CDR1 is LGHNA and CDR2 is YSLEER in the germline V gene. The DNA of the CDR3 is TGCGCCAGCAGCCAAGACTTTTCCCTCCCAGATACGCAGTATTTT. Encoded protein: CASSQDFSLPDTQYF.

This clone was seen more than once but under ten times. The genes are TRBV18 and TRBJ2-3; the match to TRBD2 covers 8 bases. The germline CDR1 and CDR2 sequences are KGHSH and LQKENI. The CDR3 consists of 15 residues. J gave up 5 bases and V 2 bases, and 6 bases lay outside the gene matches. DNA of the CDR3: TGTGCCAGCTCACCATACGGGACTAGAGGAGATACGCAGTATTTT. It specifies CASSPYGTRGDTQYF.

Concerning this clone: A read error may be the cause here, since a much bigger clone is one base away. The chain recombines TRBV9 with TRBJ2-3; TRBD2 aligns across 10 bases. V lost 7 bases and J lost 4; bases outside the gene matches: 6. From germline, CDR1 is SGDLS and CDR2 YYNGEE. The CDR3 runs 14 residues. The CDR3 region is CASGGLAGADTQYF. The DNA for the CDR3 is TGTGCCAGCGGGGGTCTAGCGGGAGCAGATACGCAGTATTTT.

The J gene is TRBJ2-7, the V gene TRBV13, with D tentatively TRBD1 (7 bases). This CDR3 comprises 15 residues. Between the trimmed V and J ends, which lost 5 bases and 1 base, there was a span of 15 bases. Germline assignment: CDR1 PRHDT and CDR2 FYEKMQ (reference sequence). CDR3 loop: CASSKSRDSSYEQYF. The CDR3 nucleotides read TGTGCCAGCAGCAAATCGCGGGACAGTTCCTACGAGCAGTACTTC.

V usage is TRBV12-3 or TRBV12-4 and J usage is TRBJ2-7; D not certain. Between the trimmed V and J ends, which lost 6 bases and 1 base, there was a span of 10 bases. The CDR3 loop spans 13 amino acids. CDR3 DNA: TGTGCCAGCAGCCCCCAGCGATCCTACGAGCAGTACTTC. Protein: CASSPQRSYEQYF.

This chain links TRBV6-2 or TRBV6-3 with TRBJ2-7; TRBD1 matches at 7 bases. Trimming removed 2 bases from V and 4 bases from J; junction bases left unmatched: 11. Germline assignment: CDR1 MNHEY and CDR2 SVGEGT. This CDR3 has 16 residues. CDR3 nucleotides: TGTGCCAGCAGTTACCCCCGACAGGGAATACGGTACGAGCAGTACTTC. It specifies CASSYPRQGIRYEQYF.

This clone was counted a single time. The chain couples TRBV2 to TRBJ2-5; possibly TRBD2 for D (6 bases). Per germline, CDR1 SNHLY and CDR2 FYNNEI. Trimming stripped 4 bases from V and 5 bases from J, with 11 bases between. This CDR3 comprises 13 residues. In DNA, the CDR3 is TGTGCCAGCAGTGTTGTCAGCGGGGAGACCCAGTACTTC. This sequence encodes CASSVVSGETQYF.

V usage is TRBV3-1 (or the pseudogene TRBV3-2) and J usage is TRBJ2-2, with D perhaps TRBD2 (6 bases). Trimming left V 1 base short and J 6 bases short, with 12 bases between. Germline-derived CDR1 and CDR2 are LGHDT and YNNKEL (reference sequence). The CDR3 contains 15 residues. This chain's CDR3 is CASSQAGEVAGELFF. The CDR3 coding sequence is TGTGCCAGCAGCCAAGCGGGAGAGGTCGCCGGGGAGCTGTTTTTT.

The genes are TRBV28 and TRBJ2-7, with 8 bases identical to TRBD1. The CDR3 contains 16 residues. Trimming cost V 1 base and J 4 bases; bases outside gene matches: 9. The germline V gene encodes CDR1 MDHEN and CDR2 SYDVKM. The CDR3 region is CASSLSRQGASYEQYF. The CDR3 DNA sequence: TGTGCCAGCAGTTTATCTCGCCAGGGGGCTTCGTACGAGCAGTACTTC.

The chain employs TRBV19 and TRBJ2-7; D may be TRBD2 (6 bases). From germline, CDR1 is LNHDA and CDR2 SQIVND (reference sequence). V shed 3 bases and J shed 3 bases, with 9 bases lying between them. The CDR3 is made up of 13 amino acids. The CDR3, as DNA: TGTGCCAGTAGTATGGGAGGTTACTACGAGCAGTACTTC. This sequence encodes CASSMGGYYEQYF.

This chain uses TRBV5-4 with TRBJ2-1; 14 bases match TRBD2. In germline, CDR1 is SGHNT, CDR2 YYREEE (reference sequence). V lost 5 bases to trimming and J lost 7 bases; unmatched junction nucleotides: 5. This CDR3 has 15 amino acids. CDR3 sequence reads: CASRGLAGEWNEQFF. The CDR3 bases are TGTGCCAGCAGGGGACTAGCGGGAGAATGGAATGAGCAGTTCTTC.

The V gene is TRBV6-6, the J gene TRBJ2-5; the D is unclear. Germline-derived CDR1 and CDR2 are MNHNY and SVGAGI (reference sequence). The V end was cut by 2 bases, the J end by 1 base, with 8 bases between. CDR3 length: 14 residues. CDR3 sequence: CASSYQAFQETQYF. The CDR3 DNA reads TGTGCCAGCAGTTACCAGGCTTTCCAAGAGACCCAGTACTTC.